The clone carrying this TCR beta chain was recorded once. The entry originates in a study of blood T cell repertoires in COVID-19. The data were produced by immunoSEQ multiplex PCR, yet TCRdb's version contains in-frame clones alone and is incomplete. Altogether about 300,000 clones are present, approximately 90% being singletons, with the ten largest covering roughly 6.1%. Trimming left V 2 bases short and J 6 bases short, with 13 bases between. From germline, CDR1 is GTSNPN and CDR2 SVGIG (reference sequence). This CDR3 comprises 13 residues. Seattle cases were enrolled at active infection and followed longitudinally.

The sequencing input was peripheral blood. The sequence came from a woman in her 50s with COVID-19, enrolled during active disease. The chain joins TRBV30 to TRBJ1-2; D unclear. The CDR3 is CAWSPLRRNGYTF. Written as DNA, the CDR3 is TGTGCCTGGAGTCCCCTGAGGAGAAATGGCTACACCTTC.